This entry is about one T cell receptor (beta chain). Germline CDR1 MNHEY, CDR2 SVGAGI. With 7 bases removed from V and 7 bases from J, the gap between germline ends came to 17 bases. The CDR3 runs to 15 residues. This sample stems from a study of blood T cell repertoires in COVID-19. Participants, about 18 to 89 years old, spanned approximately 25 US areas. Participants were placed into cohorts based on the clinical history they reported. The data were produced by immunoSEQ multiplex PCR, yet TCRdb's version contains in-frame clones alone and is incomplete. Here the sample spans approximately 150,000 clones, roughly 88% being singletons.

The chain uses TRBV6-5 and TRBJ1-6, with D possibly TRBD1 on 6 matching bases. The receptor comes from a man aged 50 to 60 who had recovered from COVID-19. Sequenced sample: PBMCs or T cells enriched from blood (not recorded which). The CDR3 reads CASTLTRQGNSPLHF. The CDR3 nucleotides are TGTGCCAGCACTCTCACTCGGCAGGGGAATTCACCCCTCCACTTT.